This T cell receptor (beta chain) emerged from a study of OX40 agonist ivuxolimab in advanced cancers. Measured with immunoSEQ multiplex PCR; TCRdb has only the in-frame clones, and not every one. The profile shows approximately 40,000 clones, 80% to 95% of them singletons. The length of the CDR3 is 14 residues. With 1 base removed from V and 1 base from J, the gap between germline ends came to 5 bases. Germline V gives CDR1 LGHNA, CDR2 YNFKEQ. The clonotype originates from an adult with an advanced solid tumor such as melanoma, head and neck, liver or kidney cancer. Sequenced here: CD4+ or CD8+ T cells sorted from blood, sampled in a trial of the OX40 agonist ivuxolimab. V gene TRBV4-2 combines with J gene TRBJ2-4; the D is unclear. The DNA for the CDR3 is TGTGCCAGCAGCCAAGCTGAGGCCAAAAACATTCAGTACTTC. It codes for CASSQAEAKNIQYF.